The present T cell receptor beta chain was sequenced within a study of cytotoxic CD8 clonotypes in ibrutinib-treated CLL. Whole-study context: Samples yielded averages of roughly 250,000 productive templates and roughly 91,000 productive rearrangements.

Assay used: immunoSEQ multiplex PCR; TCRdb lists only in-frame clones, some missing. The sample yields 200,000 to 250,000 clones, 70% seen once. In regard to this clone: What it binds is unknown.

General study results and limits: The study found public clonotypes uncommon, contracting or stable on treatment. Having risen at ibrutinib response, clonality had fallen back toward baseline by progression.

The germline gives CDR1 SGHTA, CDR2 FQGNSA. Trimming shortened V by 1 base and J by 0 bases, and 7 bases separated the two germline ends. CDR3 length: 16 amino acids. This rearrangement joins TRBV7-2 to TRBJ2-6; D is possibly TRBD2 (5 bases). This receptor was obtained from a human donor with chronic lymphocytic leukemia. Sample: PBMCs, taken after 12 months of ibrutinib treatment. Here the CDR3 DNA reads TGTGCCAGCAGCTTAGAGCGGCCCTCTGGGGCCAACGTCCTGACTTTC. Protein: CASSLERPSGANVLTF.